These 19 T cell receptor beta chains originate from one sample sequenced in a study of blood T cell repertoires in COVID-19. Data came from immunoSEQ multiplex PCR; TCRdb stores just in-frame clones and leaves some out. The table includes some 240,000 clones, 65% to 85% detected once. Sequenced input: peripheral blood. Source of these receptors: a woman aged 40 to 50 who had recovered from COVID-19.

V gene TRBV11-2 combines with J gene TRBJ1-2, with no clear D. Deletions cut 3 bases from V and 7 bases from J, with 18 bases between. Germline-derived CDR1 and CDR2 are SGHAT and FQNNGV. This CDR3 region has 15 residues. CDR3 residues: CASSFFRAGRRGYTF. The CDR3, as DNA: TGTGCCAGCAGCTTCTTTCGCGCGGGCCGGCGTGGCTACACCTTC.

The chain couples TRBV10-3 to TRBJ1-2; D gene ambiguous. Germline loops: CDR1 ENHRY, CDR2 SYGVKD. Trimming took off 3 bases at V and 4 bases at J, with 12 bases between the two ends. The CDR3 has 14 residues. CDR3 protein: CAISDPTTVYGYTF. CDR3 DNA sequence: TGTGCCATCAGTGATCCTACCACTGTCTATGGCTACACCTTC.

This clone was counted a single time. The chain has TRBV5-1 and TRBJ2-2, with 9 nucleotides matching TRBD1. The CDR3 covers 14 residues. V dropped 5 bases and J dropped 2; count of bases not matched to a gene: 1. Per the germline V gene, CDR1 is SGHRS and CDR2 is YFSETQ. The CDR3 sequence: CASSTGGNTGELFF. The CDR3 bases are TGCGCCAGCAGTACAGGGGGCAACACCGGGGAGCTGTTTTTT.

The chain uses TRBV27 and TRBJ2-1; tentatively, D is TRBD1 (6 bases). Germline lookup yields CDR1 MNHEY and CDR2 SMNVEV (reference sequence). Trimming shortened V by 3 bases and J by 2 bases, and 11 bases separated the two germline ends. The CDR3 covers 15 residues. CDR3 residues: CASSLARGTYNEQFF. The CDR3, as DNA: TGTGCCAGCAGTTTGGCCAGGGGAACCTACAATGAGCAGTTCTTC.

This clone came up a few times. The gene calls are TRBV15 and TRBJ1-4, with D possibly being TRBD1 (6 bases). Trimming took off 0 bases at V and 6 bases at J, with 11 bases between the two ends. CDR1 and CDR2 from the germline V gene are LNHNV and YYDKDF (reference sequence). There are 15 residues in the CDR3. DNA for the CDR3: TGTGCCACCAGCAGAGATCAGGGGAAGGATGAAAAACTGTTTTTT. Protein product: CATSRDQGKDEKLFF.

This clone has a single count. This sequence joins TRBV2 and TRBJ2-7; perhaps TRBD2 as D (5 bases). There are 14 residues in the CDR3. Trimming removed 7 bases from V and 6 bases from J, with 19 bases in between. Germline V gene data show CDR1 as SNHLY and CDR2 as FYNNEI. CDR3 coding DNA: TGTGCCAGCACCTACCGGTTCCGCGAGGGCGAGCAGTACTTC. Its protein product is CASTYRFREGEQYF.

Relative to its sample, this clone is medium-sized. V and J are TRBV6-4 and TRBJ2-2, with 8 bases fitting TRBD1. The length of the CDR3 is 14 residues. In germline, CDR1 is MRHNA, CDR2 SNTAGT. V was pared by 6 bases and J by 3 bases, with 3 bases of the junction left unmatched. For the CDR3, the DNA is TGTGCCAGCAGACCGGACAGGGACACCGGGGAGCTGTTTTTT. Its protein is CASRPDRDTGELFF.

The DNA of the CDR3 is TGTGCCAGCAGCTTAGGCAGGGCCCAAGAGACCCAGTACTTC. Protein product: CASSLGRAQETQYF. The chain employs TRBV7-7 and TRBJ2-5; perhaps TRBD1 as D (5 bases). The V and J ends lost 1 base and 1 base respectively, with 7 bases between them. The germline V gene encodes CDR1 SSHAT and CDR2 FNYEAQ (reference sequence). This CDR3 spans 14 amino acids. Variable domain in full (rest from reference TRBV7-7 and TRBJ2-5): GAGVSQSPRYKVTKRGQDVTLRCDPISSHATLYWYQQALGQGPEFLTYFNYEAQPDKSGLPSDRFSAERPEGSISTLTIQRTEQRDSAMYRCASSLGRAQETQYFGPGTRLLVL.

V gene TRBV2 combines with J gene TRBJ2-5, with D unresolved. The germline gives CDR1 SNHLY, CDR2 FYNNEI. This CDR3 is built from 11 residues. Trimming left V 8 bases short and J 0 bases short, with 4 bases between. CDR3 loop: CASAYQETQYF. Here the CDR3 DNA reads TGTGCCAGCGCGTACCAAGAGACCCAGTACTTC.

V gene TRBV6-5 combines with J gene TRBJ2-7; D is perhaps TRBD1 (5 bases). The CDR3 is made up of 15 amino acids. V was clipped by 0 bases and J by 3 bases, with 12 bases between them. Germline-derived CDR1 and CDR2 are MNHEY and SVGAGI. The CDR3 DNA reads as TGTGCCAGCAGTTACTCCTCCGACAGCTACTACGAGCAGTACTTC. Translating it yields CASSYSSDSYYEQYF.

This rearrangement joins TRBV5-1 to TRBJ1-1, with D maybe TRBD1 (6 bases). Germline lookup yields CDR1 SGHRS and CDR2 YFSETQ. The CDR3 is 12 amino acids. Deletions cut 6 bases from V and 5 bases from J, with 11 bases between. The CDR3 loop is CASNPQGTEAFF. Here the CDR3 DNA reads TGCGCCAGCAACCCCCAGGGGACTGAAGCTTTCTTT.

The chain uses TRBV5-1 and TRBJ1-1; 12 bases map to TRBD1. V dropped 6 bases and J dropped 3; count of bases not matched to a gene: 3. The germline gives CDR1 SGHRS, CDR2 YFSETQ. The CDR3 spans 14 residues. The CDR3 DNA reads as TGCGCCAGCATGGGACAGGGGGCTTACACTGAAGCTTTCTTT. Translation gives CASMGQGAYTEAFF.

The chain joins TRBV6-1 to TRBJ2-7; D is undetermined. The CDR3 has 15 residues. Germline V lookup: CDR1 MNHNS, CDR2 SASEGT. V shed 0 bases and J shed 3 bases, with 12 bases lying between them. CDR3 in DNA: TGTGCCAGCAGTGAAGCCCCCAGGTCCCGCTACGAGCAGTACTTC. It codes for CASSEAPRSRYEQYF.

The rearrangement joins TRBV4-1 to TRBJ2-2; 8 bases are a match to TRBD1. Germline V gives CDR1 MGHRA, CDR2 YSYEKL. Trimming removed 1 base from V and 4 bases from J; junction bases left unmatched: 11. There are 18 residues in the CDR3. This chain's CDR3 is CASSQVPPGQGATGELFF. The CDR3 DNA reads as TGCGCCAGCAGCCAAGTCCCCCCCGGACAGGGTGCCACCGGGGAGCTGTTTTTT.

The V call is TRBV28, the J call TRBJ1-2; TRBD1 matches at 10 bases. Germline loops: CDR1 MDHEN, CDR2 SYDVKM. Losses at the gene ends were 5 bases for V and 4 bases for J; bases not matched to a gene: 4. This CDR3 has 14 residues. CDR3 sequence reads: CASSIGQGVYGYTF. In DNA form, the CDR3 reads TGTGCCAGCAGTATAGGACAGGGGGTCTATGGCTACACCTTC.

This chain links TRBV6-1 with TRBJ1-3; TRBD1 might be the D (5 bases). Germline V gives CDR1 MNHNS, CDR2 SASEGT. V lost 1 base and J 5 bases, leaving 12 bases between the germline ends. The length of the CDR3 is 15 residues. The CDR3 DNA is TGTGCCAGCAGTGAAGAGCCAGGGTGGAGAAACACCATATATTTT. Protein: CASSEEPGWRNTIYF.

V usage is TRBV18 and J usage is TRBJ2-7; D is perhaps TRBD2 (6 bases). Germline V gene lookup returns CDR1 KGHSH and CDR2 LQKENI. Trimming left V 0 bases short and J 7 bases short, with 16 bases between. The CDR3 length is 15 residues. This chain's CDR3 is CASSPPDRPGGEQYF. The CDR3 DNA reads TGTGCCAGCTCACCACCGGACCGGCCTGGGGGGGAGCAGTACTTC.

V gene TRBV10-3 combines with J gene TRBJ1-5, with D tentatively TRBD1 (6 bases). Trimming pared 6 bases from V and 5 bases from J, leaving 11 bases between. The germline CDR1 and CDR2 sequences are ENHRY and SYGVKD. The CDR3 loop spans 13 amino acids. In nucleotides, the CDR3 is TGTGCCATCAGGGGGGCAGGGGATCAGCCCCAGCATTTT. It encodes CAIRGAGDQPQHF.

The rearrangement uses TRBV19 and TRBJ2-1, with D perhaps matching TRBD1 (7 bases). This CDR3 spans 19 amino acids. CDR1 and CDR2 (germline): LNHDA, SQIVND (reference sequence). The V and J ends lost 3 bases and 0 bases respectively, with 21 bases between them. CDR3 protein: CASSIRAGGTRSSYNEQFF. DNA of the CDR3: TGTGCCAGTAGTATTAGGGCAGGGGGGACGAGGAGCTCCTACAATGAGCAGTTCTTC.